The present TCR beta chain was sequenced within a study of CD8+ T cells in alopecia areata (dated by TCRdb to the late 2010s). For the study in its entirety: To study T cell clonal expansion in alopecia areata, the researchers applied high-throughput TCRbeta sequencing to both the C3H/HeJ mouse model and human patients. Human TCRbeta sequencing covered scalp tissue and sorted CD4+ and CD8+ peripheral blood T cells from patchy and totalis/universalis alopecia areata patients and healthy controls. Scalp clonality was compared across normal scalp (n=4), patchy alopecia areata scalp (n=8), and alopecia totalis/universalis scalp (n=8). The RNA source kit depended on sample type: the PAXgene miRNA kit for fixed scalp, the miRNeasy kit for PBMCs, and the RNeasy kit for mouse skin. TCRbeta CDR3 regions were amplified by immunoSEQ multiplex PCR using 35 Vbeta forward and 13 Jbeta reverse primers.

From the cysteine up to the phenylalanine, the CDR3 has a length of 14 residues. The sequence is cut down to CDR3 DNA, 42 bases in frame from base 1. The V end gives up 3 bases and the J end 4 bases, leaving 3 bases in the junction not matched to a gene. From a lookup of the germline V gene (reference sequence), CDR1 and CDR2 are LNHDA and SQIVND. On this clone: This clone's antigen is unknown. There are no base qualities to consult, and no much larger clone falls within one base.

Peripheral blood and lesional scalp punch biopsies were obtained from patients with alopecia areata. PBMCs were separated by density centrifugation and stained for CD3, CD4 and CD8, after which CD4+ and CD8+ T cells were sorted on a FACSAria. Untreated alopecia areata patients were recruited as part of a multicenter biomarker study. In several patients from the biomarker study, blood CD8+ T cells were sorted further into NKG2D-low and NKG2D-high fractions. Libraries were prepared through the immunoSEQ multiplex PCR assay. RNA was extracted from all samples and reverse transcribed into cDNA, which served as template for TCR sequencing. SuperScript III was used for first-strand cDNA synthesis, primed with a 2:1 mix of oligo-dT and random hexamers. Amplification bias was assessed with a synthetic immune receptor repertoire, and residual bias was removed computationally. In the source study's methods: Raw reads were preprocessed to remove errors, and CDR3 was defined by IMGT conventions from the conserved cysteine to phenylalanine. To get clonality, Shannon entropy was normalized by log2 of the number of productive unique TCRs and the result was subtracted from 1. Scalp TCRbeta sequences were cross-referenced with sorted blood CD4 and CD8 repertoires so that the CD4 or CD8 identity of scalp clones could be inferred. The table comes from immuneACCESS by way of TCRdb, which keeps in-frame sequences with V and J called. Part of the clones is missing from these tables; in studies checked, under half for an unresolved V gene and the rest for unknown reasons. V, J and clone size reflect that table, while D and trimming were determined from the DNA. This sample holds 95,000 to 120,000 clones; 50% to 70% were observed only once. Together, the top ten hold approximately 23% of the sample.

Overall study outcomes, separate from this receptor: Unlike mouse skin, which is dominated by gammadelta T cells, normal human skin has resident alphabeta T cells that are also sequenced, and this complicates analysis of the scalp TCR repertoire. Compared with normal scalp, lesional scalp had higher clonality and more expanded CD8+ clones, particularly in alopecia totalis/universalis, a pattern that suggests antigenic drive. Compared with mice, TCR sequences shared between patients were less clear, possibly partly because of HLA diversity across the patient population.

The clonotype was recovered from a human donor with alopecia areata. Here the chain combines TRBV19 and TRBJ2-7, with TRBD1 identical over 10 junction bases. Sequencing was performed on NKG2D-low CD8+ T cells sorted from blood. The cell subset or site label of this sample denotes: sorted CD8+ NKG2D-low blood T cells. The CDR3 region has the sequence CASSMTGGEYEQYF. The DNA is as follows: TGTGCCAGTAGTATGACAGGGGGCGAGTACGAGCAGTACTTC. The entire variable domain, with the stretches around the CDR3 drawn from the reference TRBV19 and TRBJ2-7 proteins, is DGGITQSPKYLFRKEGQNVTLSCEQNLNHDAMYWYRQDPGQGLRLIYYSQIVNDFQKGDIAEGYSVSREKKESFPLTVTSAQKNPTAFYLCASSMTGGEYEQYFGPGTRLTVT.